This TCR beta chain was profiled in a study of naive and memory T cell subsets. This clonotype has more than one count but fewer than ten. CDR1 and CDR2 (germline): SGHTA, FQGNSA. The CDR3 has 15 amino acids. Trimming pared 2 bases from V and 0 bases from J, leaving 8 bases between. The beta constant-region primer was an equimolar mix of two oligonucleotides covering TRBC1 and TRBC2. Four rounds of PCR amplified the ligated cDNA using nested alpha and beta constant-region primers plus SP2. TCRdb used MiXCR to reprocess the UMI-ligation and nested PCR reads, holding one entry per CDR3 protein. The profile covers 30,000 to 40,000 distinct CDR3 sequences, with around 18% appearing a single time and around 3.3% taken by the ten largest.

The clonotype was recovered from a human donor in good health. The chain combines TRBV7-2 with TRBJ1-3; D unresolved. The sequenced sample consisted of effector memory CD4+ T cells from blood. Subset specified: effector memory, CD45RA- CD27-. The CDR3 DNA is TGTGCCAGCAGCTTACAACTGATCTCTGGAAACACCATATATTTT. Translation: CASSLQLISGNTIYF.